The 26 T cell receptor beta chains presented below share a single source sample, sequenced in a study of cytomegalovirus exposure and HLA in healthy donors. Both 60 Vbeta primers and 13 Jbeta primers went into the PCR. Only in-frame clones appear in the TCRdb table, and some are missing; sequencing was by immunoSEQ multiplex PCR. The table includes around 60,000 clones, over 60% detected once. Sequencing was carried out using PBMCs. These receptors originate from a man aged 45-60 years in good health and CMV-seropositive.

The rearrangement joins TRBV5-4 to TRBJ2-2; D possibly corresponds to TRBD2 (5 bases). The V end was cut by 7 bases, the J end by 3 bases, with 16 bases between. This CDR3 has 15 amino acids. Germline CDR1 reads SGHNT; CDR2 reads YYREEE (reference sequence). CDR3 DNA sequence: TGTGCCAGCTCGGTCAGGACTCCCGACACCGGGGAGCTGTTTTTT. Its protein is CASSVRTPDTGELFF.

With respect to this clone: The germline gene is not matched at one end of the junction; a read error may be the cause. Other nucleotide sequences in the sample specify the same CDR3. As DNA, the CDR3 is TGTGCCTGGAGTAGCGGCGGGCAGGTCGGGGAAAAGCTGTTTTTT. This translates into CAWSSGGQVGEKLFF. This chain uses TRBV30 with TRBJ1-4; no clear D gene. This CDR3 has 15 residues. The germline V gene has CDR1 GTSNPN and CDR2 SVGIG (reference sequence).

This clone was seen once. CDR3 loop: CASSDLGQDYTDTQYF. The CDR3 nucleotides are TGTGCCAGCAGTGACCTTGGACAGGACTACACAGATACGCAGTATTTT. This chain joins TRBV6-1 and TRBJ2-3, with D perhaps TRBD1 (7 bases). Germline CDR1 is MNHNS and CDR2 is SASEGT. The V end was cut by 3 bases, the J end by 2 bases, with 15 bases between. The CDR3 spans 16 residues.

The rearrangement joins TRBV6-5 to TRBJ2-1; TRBD2 is a possible D gene (5 bases). Germline CDR1 MNHEY, CDR2 SVGAGI. V was trimmed by 5 bases and J by 0 bases, leaving 8 bases between them. CDR3 size: 14 residues. This CDR3 is CASSRRGSYNEQFF. CDR3 nucleotide sequence: TGTGCCAGCAGTCGACGGGGCTCCTACAATGAGCAGTTCTTC.

This clone appeared once. The CDR3 protein is CAWGRGQGGHEQYF. As DNA, the CDR3 is TGTGCCTGGGGGAGGGGACAGGGTGGCCACGAGCAGTACTTC. The chain is built from TRBV30 and TRBJ2-7; 9 bases map to TRBD1. The germline V gene encodes CDR1 GTSNPN and CDR2 SVGIG (reference sequence). Trimming took 5 bases from V and 5 from J; bases not matched to a gene: 10. The CDR3 runs to 14 residues.

The chain has TRBV5-4 and TRBJ2-7, with TRBD2 as a possible D gene (6 bases). Germline assignment: CDR1 SGHNT and CDR2 YYREEE (reference sequence). V was trimmed by 0 bases and J by 0 bases, leaving 10 bases between them. This CDR3 is 15 amino acids long. Written as DNA, the CDR3 is TGTGCCAGCAGCTTGGGATCTAGCGTCTCCTACGAGCAGTACTTC. Protein: CASSLGSSVSYEQYF.

J is TRBJ1-1 and V is TRBV6-5, with no clear D. The germline gives CDR1 MNHEY, CDR2 SVGAGI. V gave up 0 bases and J gave up 4 bases, with 6 bases separating them. The CDR3 contains 13 residues. The CDR3 bases are TGTGCCAGCAGTTACTCGGGAGTCACTGAAGCTTTCTTT. This gives the protein CASSYSGVTEAFF.

The J gene is TRBJ2-7, the V gene TRBV27, with D perhaps TRBD1 (6 bases). Trimming pared 5 bases from V and 2 bases from J, leaving 16 bases between. The CDR3 sequence is 15 residues long. Germline V lookup: CDR1 MNHEY, CDR2 SMNVEV (reference sequence). The DNA of the CDR3 is TGTGCCAGCAGTCCGGGACACCCGGCAACCTACGAGCAGTACTTC. It yields the protein CASSPGHPATYEQYF.

The chain carries TRBV5-1 and TRBJ1-1, with 7 bases fitting TRBD1. The CDR3 totals 15 residues. The germline V gene encodes CDR1 SGHRS and CDR2 YFSETQ. J lost 1 base, V lost 0 bases, and 3 bases had no gene match. The CDR3 region has the DNA TGCGCCAGCAGCTTGGACAGGGGATCGAACACTGAAGCTTTCTTT. Translating it yields CASSLDRGSNTEAFF. The variable domain in full, completed from reference TRBV5-1 and TRBJ1-1, reads KAGVTQTPRYLIKTRGQQVTLSCSPISGHRSVSWYQQTPGQGLQFLFEYFSETQRNKGNFPGRFSGRQFSNSRSEMNVSTLELGDSALYLCASSLDRGSNTEAFFGQGTRLTVV.

The chain combines TRBV4-3 with TRBJ1-2; tentative D call: TRBD1 (5 bases). V was cut by 1 base and J by 8 bases, with 8 bases left in between. Germline V CDR1 and CDR2: LGHNA, YSLEER. CDR3 size: 12 residues. CDR3 nucleotides: TGCGCCAGCAGCCAAGGGGGCGGAGGCTACACCTTC. Protein: CASSQGGGGYTF.

The gene calls are TRBV27 and TRBJ1-1; unclear D gene. CDR1 is MNHEY and CDR2 is SMNVEV in the germline V gene (reference sequence). V shed 5 bases and J shed 4 bases, with 11 bases lying between them. The CDR3 has 13 residues. CDR3 DNA sequence: TGTGCCAGCAGTGCCTCTGGGCTCACTGAAGCTTTCTTT. Protein sequence: CASSASGLTEAFF.

This sequence joins TRBV28 and TRBJ1-1; D is unresolved. CDR1 is MDHEN and CDR2 is SYDVKM in the germline V gene. This CDR3 comprises 13 residues. V lost 2 bases and J lost 1, with 5 bases in between. The CDR3 DNA reads as TGTGCCAGCAGTTTAGGAGGGAACACTGAAGCTTTCTTT. It translates to CASSLGGNTEAFF.

This rearrangement joins TRBV2 to TRBJ1-1, with TRBD1 as a possible D gene (6 bases). CDR3 length: 14 amino acids. Germline assignment: CDR1 SNHLY and CDR2 FYNNEI. Trimming cost V 8 bases and J 4 bases, with 17 bases left between them. CDR3 in DNA: TGTGCCAGCGTATCGGGGGGCGAACGCACTGAAGCTTTCTTT. It specifies CASVSGGERTEAFF.

V usage is TRBV27 and J usage is TRBJ1-5; tentative D call: TRBD1 (6 bases). Trimming pared 6 bases from V and 2 bases from J, leaving 17 bases between. This CDR3 has 16 amino acids. Per germline, CDR1 MNHEY and CDR2 SMNVEV (reference sequence). The CDR3 loop reads CASSLLQGLGNQPQHF. Here the CDR3 DNA reads TGTGCCAGCAGCCTCTTACAGGGTCTTGGCAATCAGCCCCAGCATTTT.

V usage is TRBV6-4 and J usage is TRBJ1-5; D is ambiguous. V was shortened by 6 bases and J by 7 bases, with 19 bases between the two germline ends. The CDR3 loop spans 15 amino acids. The germline V gene has CDR1 MRHNA and CDR2 SNTAGT. The CDR3 is CASSSMSGPGQPQHF. In DNA form, the CDR3 reads TGTGCCAGCAGCTCCATGAGCGGGCCGGGACAGCCCCAGCATTTT.

The DNA for the CDR3 is TGCGCCAGCAGCTTTGATCTCGGGGGAGGAACTACAAGGGGCGAGCAGTACTTC. It translates to CASSFDLGGGTTRGEQYF. The J gene is TRBJ2-7, the V gene TRBV5-1; perhaps TRBD2 as D (6 bases). This CDR3 is 18 amino acids long. Trimming left V 2 bases short and J 6 bases short, with 27 bases between. Germline assignment: CDR1 SGHRS and CDR2 YFSETQ.

The V gene is TRBV4-3, the J gene TRBJ1-1, with 8 bases fitting TRBD1. Germline assignment: CDR1 LGHNA and CDR2 YSLEER. This CDR3 has 15 amino acids. V lost 0 bases and J lost 11; bases outside the gene matches: 11. CDR3 amino acids: CASSQDLQGVRVAFF. CDR3 nucleotide sequence: TGCGCCAGCAGCCAAGACCTACAGGGGGTGAGGGTGGCTTTCTTT.

The chain carries TRBV28 and TRBJ1-2; perhaps TRBD1 as D (5 bases). The V gene's germline CDR1 is MDHEN and CDR2 SYDVKM. This CDR3 is 11 amino acids long. V lost 6 bases to trimming and J lost 6 bases, with 8 bases between them. CDR3 loop: CASREGNGYTF. The CDR3 nucleotides read TGTGCCAGCAGGGAGGGGAATGGCTACACCTTC.

This clone was recorded once. This sequence joins TRBV7-9 and TRBJ2-3, with 8 nucleotides matching TRBD2. CDR3 length equals 14 residues. The ends lost 3 bases at V and 2 bases at J; junction bases unmatched: 1. Germline-derived CDR1 and CDR2 are SEHNR and FQNEAQ (reference sequence). This chain's CDR3 is CASSFGGVTDTQYF. The DNA for the CDR3 is TGTGCCAGCAGCTTCGGGGGGGTCACAGATACGCAGTATTTT. Complete variable domain (other parts from reference TRBV7-9 and TRBJ2-3): DTGVSQNPRHKITKRGQNVTFRCDPISEHNRLYWYRQTLGQGPEFLTYFQNEAQLEKSRLLSDRFSAERPKGSFSTLEIQRTEQGDSAMYLCASSFGGVTDTQYFGPGTRLTVL.

This rearrangement joins TRBV19 to TRBJ1-1; 12 bases are shared with TRBD1. Trimming took 5 bases from V and 5 from J; bases not matched to a gene: 6. The CDR3 sequence is 15 residues long. Germline loops: CDR1 LNHDA, CDR2 SQIVND (reference sequence). In DNA form, the CDR3 reads TGTGCCAGTAGTTGGGGACAGGGGGCTACTACTGAAGCTTTCTTT. Protein product: CASSWGQGATTEAFF.

The chain employs TRBV5-1 and TRBJ1-5; 9 bases are a match to TRBD1. V dropped 4 bases and J dropped 3; count of bases not matched to a gene: 5. The germline V gene encodes CDR1 SGHRS and CDR2 YFSETQ. This CDR3 region has 15 residues. CDR3 sequence: CASSKDRGANQPQHF. CDR3 sequence (DNA): TGCGCCAGCAGCAAGGACAGGGGCGCCAATCAGCCCCAGCATTTT.

This chain joins TRBV5-1 and TRBJ1-2, with 10 positions matching TRBD1. CDR3 length: 15 amino acids. Germline CDR1 SGHRS, CDR2 YFSETQ. V dropped 4 bases and J dropped 5; count of bases not matched to a gene: 8. In DNA, the CDR3 is TGCGCCAGCAGCAACGGACAGGGGGGACAGTATGGCTACACCTTC. It codes for CASSNGQGGQYGYTF. Full variable domain (rest looked up from reference TRBV5-1 and TRBJ1-2): KAGVTQTPRYLIKTRGQQVTLSCSPISGHRSVSWYQQTPGQGLQFLFEYFSETQRNKGNFPGRFSGRQFSNSRSEMNVSTLELGDSALYLCASSNGQGGQYGYTFGSGTRLTVV.

V gene TRBV21-1 combines with J gene TRBJ2-3; the D segment call TRBD2 is taken from the table without a DNA check. TRBV21-1 is deemed a pseudogene. The CDR3 is made up of 19 amino acids. Here the CDR3 DNA reads TGTGCCAGCAGCAAATTCCCCCTCCGACTAGCGGGAATCGCAGATACGCAGTATTTT. Translating gives CASSKFPLRLAGIADTQYF.

The genes are TRBV7-8 and TRBJ2-4; unclear D gene. Germline CDR1 is SGHVS and CDR2 is FQNEAQ. The V gene lost 3 bases and the J gene lost 0 bases, with 18 bases spanning the gap. This CDR3 region has 18 residues. CDR3 protein: CASSLPTTQVQAKNIQYF. In nucleotides, the CDR3 is TGTGCCAGCAGCTTGCCCACTACACAAGTCCAAGCCAAAAACATTCAGTACTTC. Full variable domain (outside the CDR3, taken from reference TRBV7-8 and TRBJ2-4): GAGVSQSPRYKVAKRGQDVALRCDPISGHVSLFWYQQALGQGPEFLTYFQNEAQLDKSGLPSDRFFAERPEGSVSTLKIQRTQQEDSAVYLCASSLPTTQVQAKNIQYFGAGTRLSVL.

This clone was seen more than once but under ten times. The chain combines TRBV4-3 with TRBJ2-3, with TRBD1 matching over 7 bases. V shed 4 bases and J 1 base; nucleotides not matched to a gene: 11. CDR3 length: 17 residues. The germline V gene encodes CDR1 LGHNA and CDR2 YSLEER. The CDR3 nucleotides are TGCGCCAGCAGCCCGTTCGGAGACAGGGCCGGCACAGATACGCAGTATTTT. The encoded protein is CASSPFGDRAGTDTQYF.

The CDR3: CASSANLGSYEQYF. CDR3 DNA sequence: TGTGCCAGCAGTGCGAATCTCGGTTCCTACGAGCAGTACTTC. The chain is built from TRBV2 and TRBJ2-7; D is ambiguous. This CDR3 has 14 residues. Germline CDR1 SNHLY, CDR2 FYNNEI. The V end was cut by 4 bases, the J end by 1 base, with 11 bases between.